This TCR beta chain was sequenced for a study of cytomegalovirus exposure and HLA in healthy donors. The study's findings and limits: In vitro testing confirmed a few CMV-associated chains as specific for CMV antigens. As a later analysis showed, a missense DCLRE1C variant was linked to trimming of TCR beta V- and J-genes. It was only CMV serostatus that was available as immune exposure information.

To note about this clone: Its target is unknown.

Per germline, CDR1 MRHNA and CDR2 SNTAGT. CDR3 size: 15 residues. PCR was performed using 60 Vbeta and 13 Jbeta primers. Generated by immunoSEQ multiplex PCR, the TCRdb table keeps only in-frame clones and is missing some. The sample contains about 100,000 clones, approximately 80% of which appear only once. Sample: PBMCs. This chain uses TRBV6-4 with TRBJ2-5; 7 positions match TRBD1. The better agreement between TRBJ2-7 and the DNA end casts doubt on the J call. The sequence derives from a male donor in good health and CMV-seronegative. The CDR3 sequence is CASRETGQKIYEQYF. The DNA of the CDR3 is TGTGCCAGCAGAGAGACGGGACAGAAGATTTACGAGCAGTACTTC.